This entry lists 15 T cell receptor beta chains sequenced from one sample in a study of blood T cell repertoires in COVID-19. Clones were read by immunoSEQ multiplex PCR, and TCRdb kept only the in-frame ones, dropping some. Among 200,000 to 250,000 clones, roughly nine tenths were seen once, and the ten largest hold 3% to 3.5%. Specimen: PBMCs or T cells enriched from blood (not recorded which). All receptors come from a woman between 50 and 59 years old in a cohort exposed to, infected with or recovered from COVID-19 (not recorded which).

J is TRBJ2-1 and V is TRBV9; 8 bases align to TRBD2. Per germline, CDR1 SGDLS and CDR2 YYNGEE. This CDR3 spans 15 amino acids. The ends lost 3 bases at V and 2 bases at J; junction bases unmatched: 4. The CDR3: CASSAGGGTYNEQFF. The DNA of the CDR3 is TGTGCCAGCAGCGCCGGCGGGGGGACCTACAATGAGCAGTTCTTC.

The chain has TRBV7-3 and TRBJ2-1; maybe TRBD1 (6 bases). The germline CDR1 and CDR2 sequences are SGHTA and FQGTGA. CDR3 length: 17 residues. The V end lost 2 bases, the J end lost 2 bases, and 16 bases lay between the germline ends. The CDR3 nucleotides read TGTGCCAGCAGCTTATATCAGGGCAGGGGCACCTACAATGAGCAGTTCTTC. Its translation is CASSLYQGRGTYNEQFF.

The V gene is TRBV12-3 or TRBV12-4, the J gene TRBJ2-2, with D uncertain. This CDR3 contains 12 residues. V was clipped by 2 bases and J by 6 bases, with 4 bases between them. CDR3 sequence: CASSLRAGELFF. Here the CDR3 DNA reads TGTGCCAGCAGTTTACGGGCCGGGGAGCTGTTTTTT.

The genes are TRBV23-1 and TRBJ1-6; D is uncertain. TRBV23-1 falls under the ORF class, with uncertain function. This CDR3 spans 14 amino acids. Trimming cost V 6 bases and J 8 bases, with 14 bases left between them. The CDR3 loop is CASRSSLVDSPLHF. The CDR3 coding sequence is TGCGCCAGCAGGAGTAGCTTGGTCGATTCACCCCTCCACTTT.

The rearrangement joins TRBV25-1 to TRBJ1-1, with D possibly matching TRBD1 (6 bases). Per germline, CDR1 MGHDK and CDR2 SYGVNS. The length of the CDR3 is 13 residues. V lost 7 bases and J lost 5, with 14 bases in between. DNA of the CDR3: TGTGCCAGCAAAACCGGGACAACGACTGAAGCTTTCTTT. This sequence encodes CASKTGTTTEAFF.

This clone showed up just a few times. The chain has TRBV12-3 or TRBV12-4 and TRBJ2-1; perhaps TRBD1 as D (6 bases). The CDR3 contains 12 residues. V gave up 5 bases and J gave up 6 bases, with 8 bases separating them. CDR3 in amino acids: CASSQGGNEQFF. CDR3 DNA: TGTGCCAGCAGTCAAGGGGGCAATGAGCAGTTCTTC.

The chain carries TRBV7-9 and TRBJ1-2; tentatively, D is TRBD1 (6 bases). Germline V gene lookup returns CDR1 SEHNR and CDR2 FQNEAQ (reference sequence). V lost 1 base and J 4 bases, leaving 16 bases between the germline ends. This CDR3 has 16 amino acids. CDR3 residues: CASSLGSQGLIYGYTF. CDR3 sequence (DNA): TGTGCCAGCAGCTTAGGTTCGCAGGGGTTGATCTATGGCTACACCTTC.

This rearrangement joins TRBV3-1 (or the pseudogene TRBV3-2) to TRBJ1-3; the D gene is possibly TRBD1 (5 bases). Trimming cost V 4 bases and J 8 bases, with 9 bases left between them. CDR1 LGHDT and CDR2 YNNKEL come from the germline V gene (reference sequence). The CDR3 is 12 residues long. CDR3 bases: TGTGCCAGCAGCCGGGGGGTGGACACCATATATTTT. Its protein is CASSRGVDTIYF.

The genes are TRBV9 and TRBJ1-1, with D maybe TRBD1 (6 bases). Germline V gene sequence: CDR1 SGDLS, CDR2 YYNGEE. The CDR3 length is 15 residues. The V end lost 3 bases, the J end lost 11 bases, and 23 bases lay between the germline ends. This CDR3 reads CASSARDNTGESAFF. CDR3 coding DNA: TGTGCCAGCAGCGCCCGGGACAACACCGGGGAATCGGCTTTCTTT. Drawing the rest from reference TRBV9 and TRBJ1-1, the complete variable domain is DSGVTQTPKHLITATGQRVTLRCSPRSGDLSVYWYQQSLDQGLQFLIQYYNGEERAKGNILERFSAQQFPDLHSELNLSSLELGDSALYFCASSARDNTGESAFFGQGTRLTVV.

The chain recombines TRBV3-1 (or the pseudogene TRBV3-2) with TRBJ2-3, with 8 bases fitting TRBD1. The germline V gene has CDR1 LGHDT and CDR2 YNNKEL (reference sequence). This CDR3 comprises 19 residues. V shed 4 bases and J 1 base; nucleotides not matched to a gene: 16. This CDR3 reads CASSRLPGQDLGGTDTQYF. In DNA, the CDR3 is TGTGCCAGCAGCCGGCTACCGGGACAGGACCTGGGGGGCACAGATACGCAGTATTTT.

The rearrangement links TRBV6-5 to TRBJ1-1; the D is unclear. This CDR3 contains 15 residues. The V gene lost 5 bases and the J gene lost 1 base, with 14 bases spanning the gap. Germline V gene sequence: CDR1 MNHEY, CDR2 SVGAGI. The CDR3 reads CASSRPGEGNTEAFF. CDR3 nucleotide sequence: TGTGCCAGCAGTCGGCCCGGGGAGGGGAACACTGAAGCTTTCTTT.

The chain is built from TRBV27 and TRBJ1-2; 7 bases are shared with TRBD1. CDR3 length: 15 amino acids. With V trimmed by 8 bases and J by 6 bases, 15 bases remained unmatched. Germline V gene sequence: CDR1 MNHEY, CDR2 SMNVEV (reference sequence). CDR3 nucleotides: TGTGCCAGCGGACCCCTACAACAGGGGAAGAATGGCTACACCTTC. Protein sequence: CASGPLQQGKNGYTF.

The CDR3 here is CASSRPGQISYEQYF. CDR3 DNA sequence: TGTGCCAGCAGCCGCCCCGGACAGATCTCCTACGAGCAGTACTTC. The chain is built from TRBV5-6 and TRBJ2-7; D possibly corresponds to TRBD1 (6 bases). CDR1 is SGHDT and CDR2 is YYEEEE in the germline V gene. The ends were cut back, 4 bases at V and 0 bases at J, with 14 bases in the middle. This CDR3 comprises 15 residues.

This clone was counted only a few times. The chain recombines TRBV4-3 with TRBJ2-1; 7 nucleotides agree with TRBD2. This CDR3 region has 17 residues. Unmatched junction bases numbered 14, after V lost 1 base and J lost 8 bases. Germline-derived CDR1 and CDR2 are LGHNA and YSLEER. In nucleotides, the CDR3 is TGCGCCAGCAGCCAAGGGCTCCGAAGACTAGCCTCCCATGAGCAGTTCTTC. This sequence encodes CASSQGLRRLASHEQFF.

This chain connects TRBV7-9 to TRBJ1-1, with D possibly being TRBD1 (6 bases). Germline assignment: CDR1 SEHNR and CDR2 FQNEAQ (reference sequence). This CDR3 is built from 16 residues. V dropped 3 bases and J dropped 0 bases, with 14 bases sitting between them. The CDR3 DNA sequence: TGTGCCAGCAGCTTTTTTATTTCAGGGGTGAACACTGAAGCTTTCTTT. It encodes CASSFFISGVNTEAFF.